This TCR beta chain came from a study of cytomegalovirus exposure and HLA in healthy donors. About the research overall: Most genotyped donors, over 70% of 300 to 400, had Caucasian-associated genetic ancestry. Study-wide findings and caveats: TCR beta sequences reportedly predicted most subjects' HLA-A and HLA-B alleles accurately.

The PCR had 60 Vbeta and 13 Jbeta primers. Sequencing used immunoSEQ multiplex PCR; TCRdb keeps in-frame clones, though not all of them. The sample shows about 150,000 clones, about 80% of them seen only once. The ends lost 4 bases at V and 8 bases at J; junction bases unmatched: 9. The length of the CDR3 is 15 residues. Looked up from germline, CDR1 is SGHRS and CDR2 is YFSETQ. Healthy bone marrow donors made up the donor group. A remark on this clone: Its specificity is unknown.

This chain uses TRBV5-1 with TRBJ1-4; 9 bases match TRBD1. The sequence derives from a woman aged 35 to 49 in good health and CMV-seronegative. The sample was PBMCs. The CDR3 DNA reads TGCGCCAGCAGCGCACCGGGACAGGGAAGGGAAAAACTGTTTTTT. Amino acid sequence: CASSAPGQGREKLFF.